What follows is one T cell receptor beta chain and its context. The source of the sample is a study of blood T cell repertoires in COVID-19. Study details: Acute and convalescent COVID-19 specimens originated in the United States, Italy and Spain.

In the authors' workflow: Reference gene primers were amplified, and this amplification served to estimate nucleated cell counts. The repertoire was sequenced with immunoSEQ multiplex PCR; TCRdb's copy has only in-frame clones and lacks some. The DNA gave D and trimming, while V, J and clone size come from that table. The sample contains 450,000 to 500,000 clones, 70% to 90% of which appear only once. Sequenced: peripheral blood. This receptor was identified in a human donor in a cohort sampled during active COVID-19.

CDR3 residues: CAISDHGTSYEQYF. The CDR3 bases are TGTGCCATCAGTGATCATGGGACTTCCTACGAGCAGTACTTC. V usage is TRBV10-3 and J usage is TRBJ2-7, with a tentative D call TRBD2 (6 bases). The V gene lost 3 bases and the J gene lost 1 base, with 10 bases spanning the gap. The CDR3 covers 14 residues. The germline V gene has CDR1 ENHRY and CDR2 SYGVKD.